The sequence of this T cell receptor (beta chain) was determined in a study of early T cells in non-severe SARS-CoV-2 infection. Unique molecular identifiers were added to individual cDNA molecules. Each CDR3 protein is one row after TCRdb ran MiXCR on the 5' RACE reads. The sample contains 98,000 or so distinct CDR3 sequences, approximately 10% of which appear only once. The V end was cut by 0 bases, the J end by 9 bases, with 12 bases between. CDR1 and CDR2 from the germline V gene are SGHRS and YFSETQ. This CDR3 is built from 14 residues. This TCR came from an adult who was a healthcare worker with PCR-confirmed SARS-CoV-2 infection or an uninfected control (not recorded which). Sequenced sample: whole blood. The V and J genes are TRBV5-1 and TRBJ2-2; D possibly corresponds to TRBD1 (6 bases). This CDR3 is CASSLEVGGRELFF. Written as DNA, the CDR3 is TGCGCCAGCAGCTTGGAGGTTGGGGGCCGGGAGCTGTTTTTT.